The 27 T cell receptor beta chains listed next were all sequenced from one sample in a study of blood T cell repertoires in COVID-19. Assay used: immunoSEQ multiplex PCR; TCRdb lists only in-frame clones, some missing. Of around 220,000 clones in the sample, roughly three quarters were seen once. The sample comprised peripheral blood. These receptor sequences come from a woman in her thirties or forties with active or convalescent COVID-19.

The chain employs TRBV5-1 and TRBJ1-2, with 9 positions matching TRBD1. V was clipped by 0 bases and J by 6 bases; unmatched bases: 9. The V gene's germline CDR1 is SGHRS and CDR2 YFSETQ. There are 16 residues in the CDR3. DNA of the CDR3: TGCGCCAGCAGCTTGGTAGCAGGGGACAGGGCGCATGGCTACACCTTC. It yields the protein CASSLVAGDRAHGYTF.

The rearrangement uses TRBV13 and TRBJ1-2; possible D gene TRBD1, 5 bases. V lost 6 bases, J lost 1 base, and 12 bases lay in between. CDR1 PRHDT and CDR2 FYEKMQ come from the germline V gene (reference sequence). This CDR3 is 14 amino acids long. CDR3 loop: CASRGIRDNYGYTF. The CDR3 DNA reads as TGTGCCAGCAGAGGGATCAGGGATAACTATGGCTACACCTTC.

The rearrangement uses TRBV7-6 and TRBJ1-4; possibly TRBD1 for D (6 bases). This CDR3 has 16 amino acids. Trimming pared 1 base from V and 8 bases from J, leaving 17 bases between. Germline V gene sequence: CDR1 SGHVS, CDR2 FNYEAQ. CDR3 residues: CASSLEPTGMVEKLFF. The CDR3 bases are TGTGCCAGCAGCTTAGAGCCAACAGGGATGGTGGAAAAACTGTTTTTT.

V usage is TRBV24-1 and J usage is TRBJ1-2; 7 bases align to TRBD1. The ends lost 5 bases at V and 2 bases at J; junction bases unmatched: 7. Germline assignment: CDR1 KGHDR and CDR2 SFDVKD. CDR3 size: 15 residues. The CDR3 loop is CATSASTGQNYGYTF. The CDR3 region has the DNA TGTGCCACCAGTGCTAGCACGGGACAGAACTATGGCTACACCTTC.

This chain uses TRBV11-2 with TRBJ2-1; 9 nucleotides align to TRBD1. The CDR3 runs 14 residues. Germline CDR1 reads SGHAT; CDR2 reads FQNNGV. With V trimmed by 6 bases and J by 5 bases, 5 bases remained unmatched. In DNA, the CDR3 is TGTGCCAGCAGTACACAGGGGGCGGACAATGAGCAGTTCTTC. Translated, it gives CASSTQGADNEQFF.

V gene TRBV28 combines with J gene TRBJ1-2, with TRBD1 identical over 11 bases. This CDR3 region has 13 residues. Germline-derived CDR1 and CDR2 are MDHEN and SYDVKM. The V segment lost 7 bases and the J segment 7 bases; nucleotides outside the gene matches: 5. CDR3 residues: CASITGTGGGYTF. CDR3 sequence (DNA): TGTGCCAGCATCACCGGGACAGGGGGTGGCTACACCTTC.

J is TRBJ1-1 and V is TRBV5-5, with 9 nucleotides matching TRBD1. The CDR3 is made up of 15 amino acids. Trimming at V came to 2 bases and at J to 5 bases, leaving 7 bases not matched to a gene. Germline V gene data show CDR1 as SGHKS and CDR2 as YYEKEE (reference sequence). This CDR3 is CASSFRDRDGTEAFF. CDR3 DNA sequence: TGTGCCAGCAGCTTCCGGGACAGGGATGGGACTGAAGCTTTCTTT. Full variable domain (missing parts from reference TRBV5-5 and TRBJ1-1): DAGVTQSPTHLIKTRGQQVTLRCSPISGHKSVSWYQQVLGQGPQFIFQYYEKEERGRGNFPDRFSARQFPNYSSELNVNALLLGDSALYLCASSFRDRDGTEAFFGQGTRLTVV.

This chain joins TRBV3-1 (or the pseudogene TRBV3-2) and TRBJ2-5, with 8 bases matching TRBD1. The CDR3 totals 15 residues. The germline CDR1 and CDR2 sequences are LGHDT and YNNKEL (reference sequence). With V trimmed by 1 base and J by 5 bases, 6 bases remained unmatched. CDR3 bases: TGTGCCAGCAGCCAAGCCCAAACAGGGGGGGAGACCCAGTACTTC. Protein: CASSQAQTGGETQYF.

This chain links TRBV6-5 with TRBJ1-3; the D is unclear. The CDR3 totals 16 residues. The germline CDR1 and CDR2 sequences are MNHEY and SVGAGI. V lost 0 bases to trimming and J lost 0 bases, with 9 bases between them. The DNA for the CDR3 is TGTGCCAGCAGTTACTCTGGCCAATCCTCTGGAAACACCATATATTTT. This encodes CASSYSGQSSGNTIYF.

The chain couples TRBV2 to TRBJ2-2; TRBD1 agrees at 9 bases. J was trimmed by 4 bases and V by 5 bases; bases with no gene match: 2. CDR3 length: 14 amino acids. Germline V lookup: CDR1 SNHLY, CDR2 FYNNEI. This CDR3 is CASSLTGGTGELFF. The CDR3 DNA follows: TGTGCCAGCAGTCTGACAGGGGGCACCGGGGAGCTGTTTTTT.

This clone showed up just once. The chain is built from TRBV5-1 and TRBJ1-2, with D unresolved. Germline assignment: CDR1 SGHRS and CDR2 YFSETQ. This CDR3 spans 14 amino acids. The V end was cut by 0 bases, the J end by 6 bases, with 12 bases between. The CDR3 here is CASSLVSRGDGYTF. In nucleotides, the CDR3 is TGCGCCAGCAGCTTGGTATCACGGGGTGATGGCTACACCTTC. Full variable domain (remainder filled in from reference TRBV5-1 and TRBJ1-2): KAGVTQTPRYLIKTRGQQVTLSCSPISGHRSVSWYQQTPGQGLQFLFEYFSETQRNKGNFPGRFSGRQFSNSRSEMNVSTLELGDSALYLCASSLVSRGDGYTFGSGTRLTVV.

The chain carries TRBV28 and TRBJ2-7, with 8 bases identical to TRBD1. The CDR3 extends over 14 amino acids. J was trimmed by 0 bases and V by 3 bases; bases with no gene match: 1. Germline assignment: CDR1 MDHEN and CDR2 SYDVKM. This chain's CDR3 is CASSFTGGSYEQYF. The CDR3 nucleotides read TGTGCCAGCAGTTTTACAGGGGGCTCCTACGAGCAGTACTTC. Variable domain in full (rest from reference TRBV28 and TRBJ2-7): DVKVTQSSRYLVKRTGEKVFLECVQDMDHENMFWYRQDPGLGLRLIYFSYDVKMKEKGDIPEGYSVSREKKERFSLILESASTNQTSMYLCASSFTGGSYEQYFGPGTRLTVT.

The V and J genes are TRBV3-1 (or the pseudogene TRBV3-2) and TRBJ2-3; 12 bases line up with TRBD2. After removal of 0 bases from V and 6 bases from J, the junction contained 1 base not matched to a gene. The CDR3 has 15 amino acids. Germline V lookup: CDR1 LGHDT, CDR2 YNNKEL (reference sequence). CDR3 nucleotide sequence: TGTGCCAGCAGCCAAGATACTAGCGGGGGGGATACGCAGTATTTT. Its translation is CASSQDTSGGDTQYF.

The chain couples TRBV7-2 to TRBJ1-6; D uncertain. This CDR3 is built from 13 residues. Trimming removed 6 bases at V and 10 bases at J, with 13 bases between. Germline CDR1 SGHTA, CDR2 FQGNSA. As DNA, the CDR3 is TGTGCCAGCAGTCTAGGCAGCACATCACCCCTCCACTTT. This encodes CASSLGSTSPLHF.

This clone has just a few counts. V gene TRBV19 combines with J gene TRBJ1-2; 8 bases match TRBD1. The CDR3 covers 13 residues. V lost 3 bases to trimming and J lost 5 bases; unmatched junction nucleotides: 2. Germline lookup yields CDR1 LNHDA and CDR2 SQIVND (reference sequence). The CDR3 region has the DNA TGTGCCAGTAGTATTAACAGGGGGTATGGCTACACCTTC. As protein: CASSINRGYGYTF.

This clone is medium-sized by share. The chain links TRBV6-5 to TRBJ1-2; TRBD1 aligns across 9 bases. V gave up 5 bases and J gave up 8 bases; unmatched junction bases: 3. The CDR3 is made up of 12 amino acids. Germline values: CDR1 MNHEY, CDR2 SVGAGI. The CDR3 sequence: CASSTGTGGYTF. CDR3 nucleotide sequence: TGTGCCAGCAGTACGGGGACAGGGGGCTACACCTTC.

The chain carries TRBV28 and TRBJ2-2; 7 bases are shared with TRBD1. Per germline, CDR1 MDHEN and CDR2 SYDVKM. The CDR3 has 13 amino acids. The ends lost 6 bases at V and 8 bases at J; junction bases unmatched: 6. The CDR3 protein is CASRDRATGELFF. DNA for the CDR3: TGTGCCAGCAGAGACAGGGCAACGGGGGAGCTGTTTTTT. Complete variable domain (other parts from reference TRBV28 and TRBJ2-2): DVKVTQSSRYLVKRTGEKVFLECVQDMDHENMFWYRQDPGLGLRLIYFSYDVKMKEKGDIPEGYSVSREKKERFSLILESASTNQTSMYLCASRDRATGELFFGEGSRLTVL.

This clone was observed a handful of times. J is TRBJ1-6 and V is TRBV28, with TRBD1 matching over 7 bases. Trimming took 6 bases from V and 9 from J; bases not matched to a gene: 11. Germline V CDR1 and CDR2: MDHEN, SYDVKM. The CDR3 is made up of 15 amino acids. CDR3 DNA: TGTGCCAGCAGGCCGACAGGGAAAGGTTCTTCACCCCTCCACTTT. This gives the protein CASRPTGKGSSPLHF.

The chain is built from TRBV28 and TRBJ1-6; TRBD1 might be the D (6 bases). Germline CDR1 MDHEN, CDR2 SYDVKM. Trimming took off 6 bases at V and 7 bases at J, with 13 bases between the two ends. This CDR3 has 14 residues. This CDR3 reads CASRDQGQNSPLHF. DNA of the CDR3: TGTGCCAGCAGGGATCAGGGGCAAAATTCACCCCTCCACTTT.

V is TRBV15 and J is TRBJ2-2, with 8 bases that match TRBD1. The length of the CDR3 is 13 residues. Losses at the gene ends were 5 bases for V and 10 bases for J; bases not matched to a gene: 6. Germline V gene lookup returns CDR1 LNHNV and CDR2 YYDKDF (reference sequence). DNA of the CDR3: TGTGCCACCAGCCGACTGGGACAGGAGGAGCTGTTTTTT. It codes for CATSRLGQEELFF.

This clone occurred once. V usage is TRBV6-6 and J usage is TRBJ1-1, with D hard to call. CDR3 length: 14 amino acids. Germline lookup yields CDR1 MNHNY and CDR2 SVGAGI (reference sequence). V lost 2 bases and J lost 1, with 8 bases in between. The CDR3 DNA reads TGTGCCAGCAGTTACACGACGGGGAACACTGAAGCTTTCTTT. It is translated as CASSYTTGNTEAFF.

This chain joins TRBV6-6 and TRBJ1-2, with no clear D. This CDR3 region has 13 residues. CDR1 and CDR2 (germline): MNHNY, SVGAGI (reference sequence). V was trimmed by 7 bases and J by 4 bases, leaving 13 bases between them. The CDR3 region has the DNA TGTGCCAGCACCCCCGGCAGGATCTATGGCTACACCTTC. This codes for CASTPGRIYGYTF.

This clone occurred once. The chain links TRBV19 to TRBJ2-1; D is undetermined. This CDR3 contains 11 residues. CDR1 and CDR2 (germline): LNHDA, SQIVND (reference sequence). Trimming removed 5 bases from V and 3 bases from J, with 2 bases in between. The DNA of the CDR3 is TGTGCCAGTAGTCTCTACAATGAGCAGTTCTTC. Its translation: CASSLYNEQFF.

This sequence joins TRBV29-1 and TRBJ1-1, with no clear D. The CDR3 spans 16 residues. With 2 bases removed from V and 5 bases from J, the gap between germline ends came to 21 bases. The germline gives CDR1 SQVTM, CDR2 ANQGSEA. CDR3 sequence (DNA): TGCAGCGTTGAATCCCTCCGGGGAGGTCGAACGACTGAAGCTTTCTTT. It yields the protein CSVESLRGGRTTEAFF.

The rearrangement joins TRBV5-1 to TRBJ1-1; TRBD1 might be the D (5 bases). V was pared by 4 bases and J by 7 bases, with 20 bases between. CDR1 is SGHRS and CDR2 is YFSETQ in the germline V gene. The CDR3 extends over 15 amino acids. In DNA form, the CDR3 reads TGCGCCAGCAGCACCCAGCAAGACAGTAGAGGTGAAGCTTTCTTT. It specifies CASSTQQDSRGEAFF.

CDR3 nucleotides: TGCGCCAGCAGCCAAGGGAGGGCATATGGAGTCCCCAGCAATCAGCCCCAGCATTTT. Translating gives CASSQGRAYGVPSNQPQHF. The V gene is TRBV4-1, the J gene TRBJ1-5; D not resolved. The germline V gene encodes CDR1 MGHRA and CDR2 YSYEKL. The CDR3 loop spans 19 amino acids. V dropped 1 base and J dropped 1 base, with 20 bases sitting between them.

J is TRBJ2-7 and V is TRBV4-1, with 10 bases fitting TRBD2. The CDR3 spans 15 residues. In germline, CDR1 is MGHRA, CDR2 YSYEKL. The ends lost 6 bases at V and 2 bases at J; junction bases unmatched: 7. The CDR3 DNA is TGCGCCAGCAGAGCGGGGGGGCAAAATCCCTACGAGCAGTACGTC. It translates to CASRAGGQNPYEQYV.